Listed here are 24 T cell receptor beta chains from one sample, sequenced in a study of cytomegalovirus exposure and HLA in healthy donors. 13 Jbeta primers and 60 Vbeta primers were used for the PCR. TCRdb's table, derived via immunoSEQ multiplex PCR, lists solely in-frame clones and lacks some. This sample yields 100,000 to 150,000 clones, of which 65% to 90% are seen a single time; about 0.74% belongs to the top ten. Sequenced input: PBMCs. All receptors derive from a man aged 18 to 30 in good health and CMV-seronegative.

This rearrangement joins TRBV18 to TRBJ2-4; 7 positions match TRBD1. This CDR3 comprises 14 residues. V lost 6 bases and J lost 7; bases outside the gene matches: 9. CDR1 and CDR2 (germline): KGHSH, LQKENI. As DNA, the CDR3 is TGTGCCAGCTCCCCCGACAGGGTAGCGAACATTCAGTACTTC. Amino acids: CASSPDRVANIQYF.

The chain combines TRBV30 with TRBJ2-7; 10 bases fit TRBD1. V shed 3 bases and J 3 bases; nucleotides not matched to a gene: 5. The CDR3 covers 14 residues. CDR1 and CDR2 from the germline V gene are GTSNPN and SVGIG (reference sequence). CDR3 sequence reads: CAWSRDRGFYEQYF. Here the CDR3 DNA reads TGTGCCTGGAGCCGGGACAGGGGATTCTACGAGCAGTACTTC.

This clone occurred once. The rearrangement uses TRBV6-6 and TRBJ1-5; D possibly corresponds to TRBD1 (5 bases). V dropped 7 bases and J dropped 11 bases, with 21 bases sitting between them. Germline values: CDR1 MNHNY, CDR2 SVGAGI (reference sequence). CDR3 length: 14 residues. The DNA of the CDR3 is TGTGCCAGCACCTCTAGATGGGGCCTGGACACCCAGCATTTT. Protein sequence: CASTSRWGLDTQHF.

Comments on this clone: This same CDR3 is encoded by further DNA sequences in the sample. J is TRBJ2-5 and V is TRBV5-1; maybe TRBD2 (6 bases). The CDR3 is 12 residues long. Trimming shortened V by 4 bases and J by 5 bases, and 9 bases separated the two germline ends. CDR1 is SGHRS, CDR2 YFSETQ, per germline. As DNA, the CDR3 is TGCGCCAGCAGCCCCCGGGGGGAGACCCAGTACTTC. Residues: CASSPRGETQYF.

The V call is TRBV19, the J call TRBJ2-2, with 7 bases lining up with TRBD1. CDR1 and CDR2 from the germline V gene are LNHDA and SQIVND (reference sequence). The CDR3 sequence is 14 residues long. J lost 0 bases, V lost 7 bases, and 2 bases had no gene match. The CDR3 loop is CASTTGTNTGELFF. CDR3 DNA: TGTGCCAGTACGACAGGGACGAACACCGGGGAGCTGTTTTTT.

This clone was observed a single time. CDR3 amino acids: CASSDTRNQPQHF. CDR3 DNA: TGTGCCAGCAGCGACACCCGGAATCAGCCCCAGCATTTT. The genes are TRBV28 and TRBJ1-5; D ambiguous. Germline CDR1 reads MDHEN; CDR2 reads SYDVKM. The CDR3 loop spans 13 amino acids. The V and J ends lost 6 bases and 4 bases respectively, with 10 bases between them.

V is TRBV21-1 and J is TRBJ2-7; whether TRBD2, the table's D call, matches the DNA was not checked. TRBV21-1 corresponds to a pseudogene. The CDR3 contains 17 residues. CDR3 sequence (DNA): TGTGCCTTTCGGGGGGGGACTAGTCTCTTCATCTCCTACGAGCAGTACTTC. It yields the protein CAFRGGTSLFISYEQYF.

The chain carries TRBV28 and TRBJ1-1, with a weak D call TRBD1 (5 bases). V gave up 7 bases and J gave up 10 bases, with 16 bases separating them. CDR1 and CDR2 (germline): MDHEN, SYDVKM. The CDR3 has 12 amino acids. The CDR3 region is CASIRTFGRAFF. CDR3 bases: TGTGCCAGCATTAGGACATTTGGACGAGCTTTCTTT.

The chain has TRBV19 and TRBJ2-3, with TRBD2 matching over 8 bases. V dropped 5 bases and J dropped 3; count of bases not matched to a gene: 13. CDR1 is LNHDA and CDR2 is SQIVND in the germline V gene (reference sequence). The CDR3 loop spans 17 amino acids. The CDR3 DNA follows: TGTGCCAGTAGTCTCACTTCGGGAGGGGGGATGACAGATACGCAGTATTTT. Amino acids: CASSLTSGGGMTDTQYF.

This clone was observed once. This sequence joins TRBV28 and TRBJ2-4; 12 positions agree with TRBD2. The CDR3 runs 15 residues. After removal of 6 bases from V and 8 bases from J, the junction contained 8 bases not matched to a gene. Germline lookup yields CDR1 MDHEN and CDR2 SYDVKM. The CDR3 sequence: CASRRTSGAPHIQYF. In nucleotides, the CDR3 is TGTGCCAGCAGAAGGACTAGCGGGGCACCACACATTCAGTACTTC.

This chain connects TRBV27 to TRBJ2-3, with 9 bases that match TRBD1. The V and J ends lost 6 bases and 2 bases, in that order; junction bases with no gene match: 21. The CDR3 covers 20 residues. CDR1 is MNHEY, CDR2 SMNVEV, per germline (reference sequence). The CDR3: CASSLRGGQGVGPDTDTQYF. The CDR3 DNA is TGTGCCAGCAGCTTAAGGGGGGGACAGGGAGTTGGTCCGGACACAGATACGCAGTATTTT.

This sequence joins TRBV27 and TRBJ2-2; D might be TRBD1 (6 bases). Trimming took 5 bases from V and 3 from J, leaving 13 bases between them. This CDR3 comprises 15 residues. From germline, CDR1 is MNHEY and CDR2 SMNVEV (reference sequence). CDR3 sequence: CASSPQGPYTGELFF. DNA of the CDR3: TGTGCCAGCAGTCCTCAGGGGCCGTACACCGGGGAGCTGTTTTTT.

CDR3 sequence: CASRGTGPWDTQYF. The CDR3, as DNA: TGCGCCAGCAGGGGGACAGGGCCTTGGGATACGCAGTATTTT. This chain uses TRBV5-1 with TRBJ2-3; 9 positions match TRBD1. The CDR3 has 14 amino acids. V lost 5 bases and J lost 6; bases outside the gene matches: 7. In germline, CDR1 is SGHRS, CDR2 YFSETQ.

The chain recombines TRBV4-3 with TRBJ2-1; 10 bases are shared with TRBD2. The V segment lost 1 base and the J segment 3 bases; nucleotides outside the gene matches: 3. Germline-derived CDR1 and CDR2 are LGHNA and YSLEER. The CDR3 spans 16 residues. The CDR3 DNA is TGCGCCAGCAGCCAAGCGCTAGCGGGAGACTACAATGAGCAGTTCTTC. Translating it yields CASSQALAGDYNEQFF.

Note on this clone: This likely comes from a read error, as the CDR3 has no conserved phenylalanine or tryptophan at its end. The rearrangement uses TRBV7-9 and TRBJ1-1; D is perhaps TRBD1 (5 bases). The CDR3 totals 13 residues. V was clipped by 4 bases and J by 8 bases, with 14 bases between them. The germline gives CDR1 SEHNR, CDR2 FQNEAQ (reference sequence). Here the CDR3 reads CASSSDRFEEAFL. In DNA form, the CDR3 reads TGTGCCAGCAGCTCAGACAGATTTGAAGAAGCTTTCCTT.

The chain carries TRBV25-1 and TRBJ1-1, with 9 positions matching TRBD1. CDR3 length: 14 residues. V was pared by 4 bases and J by 5 bases, with 5 bases of the junction left unmatched. CDR1 and CDR2 from the germline V gene are MGHDK and SYGVNS. The CDR3, as DNA: TGTGCCAGCAGTGCTGGACAGGGGTTAACTGAAGCTTTCTTT. It specifies CASSAGQGLTEAFF.

This clone appeared once. The chain employs TRBV28 and TRBJ1-4; D possibly corresponds to TRBD1 (6 bases). The CDR3 loop spans 14 amino acids. V was trimmed by 6 bases and J by 7 bases, leaving 15 bases between them. From germline, CDR1 is MDHEN and CDR2 SYDVKM. In DNA, the CDR3 is TGTGCCAGCAGGAAGACAGGTGGGACTGAAAAACTGTTTTTT. Encoded protein: CASRKTGGTEKLFF.

V usage is TRBV29-1 and J usage is TRBJ1-1; weak D call: TRBD1 (5 bases). This CDR3 contains 17 residues. CDR1 and CDR2 from the germline V gene are SQVTM and ANQGSEA. V lost 0 bases and J lost 3, with 20 bases in between. This chain's CDR3 is CSVEEGAGPGGDTEAFF. The CDR3 nucleotides are TGCAGCGTTGAAGAAGGGGCAGGTCCTGGCGGGGACACTGAAGCTTTCTTT. Filled out from reference TRBV29-1 and TRBJ1-1, the complete variable domain reads SAVISQKPSRDICQRGTSLTIQCQVDSQVTMMFWYRQQPGQSLTLIATANQGSEATYESGFVIDKFPISRPNLTFSTLTVSNMSPEDSSIYLCSVEEGAGPGGDTEAFFGQGTRLTVV.

This chain joins TRBV30 and TRBJ2-5; no clear D gene. TRBJ2-7 matches the DNA end more closely, so the J call is doubtful. CDR3 length: 12 amino acids. Germline V gene data show CDR1 as GTSNPN and CDR2 as SVGIG (reference sequence). The DNA for the CDR3 is TGTGCCTGGAGGGTTTTTGGTTACGAGCAGTACTTC. Translating gives CAWRVFGYEQYF.

The chain joins TRBV5-1 to TRBJ1-1; tentatively, D is TRBD1 (6 bases). V lost 4 bases, J lost 4 bases, and 14 bases lay in between. Germline V lookup: CDR1 SGHRS, CDR2 YFSETQ. The CDR3 covers 14 residues. In DNA form, the CDR3 reads TGCGCCAGCAGCACCGCAGGGGTGGGCACTGAAGCTTTCTTT. Its translation: CASSTAGVGTEAFF.

The chain links TRBV5-4 to TRBJ1-6; D is unresolved. Trimming removed 2 bases at V and 5 bases at J, with 14 bases between. This CDR3 comprises 16 residues. In germline, CDR1 is SGHNT, CDR2 YYREEE (reference sequence). CDR3 sequence reads: CASSFGRRVDNSPLHF. DNA for the CDR3: TGTGCCAGCAGCTTTGGCCGGAGGGTCGATAATTCACCCCTCCACTTT.

J is TRBJ1-6 and V is TRBV2; D is unclear. Germline V CDR1 and CDR2: SNHLY, FYNNEI. The CDR3 length is 12 residues. V dropped 7 bases and J dropped 10 bases, with 11 bases sitting between them. The CDR3 DNA follows: TGTGCCAGCACCGACTCGGGATCACCCCTCCACTTT. Residues: CASTDSGSPLHF.

The chain uses TRBV7-9 and TRBJ2-1; 7 positions match TRBD2. Losses at the gene ends were 0 bases for V and 5 bases for J; bases not matched to a gene: 4. CDR1 and CDR2 (germline): SEHNR, FQNEAQ (reference sequence). The CDR3 is made up of 15 amino acids. In DNA, the CDR3 is TGTGCCAGCAGCTTAGCTAGCGGGCTGAACAATGAGCAGTTCTTC. The encoded protein is CASSLASGLNNEQFF.

In its sample, this clone was seen a few times. This chain's CDR3 is CASSVGFPGGNSPLHF. Here the CDR3 DNA reads TGTGCCAGCAGCGTAGGTTTCCCAGGGGGTAATTCACCCCTCCACTTT. The chain has TRBV9 and TRBJ1-6; 7 bases fit TRBD1. Per the germline V gene, CDR1 is SGDLS and CDR2 is YYNGEE. The CDR3 totals 16 residues. Trimming took 0 bases from V and 6 from J; bases not matched to a gene: 6.